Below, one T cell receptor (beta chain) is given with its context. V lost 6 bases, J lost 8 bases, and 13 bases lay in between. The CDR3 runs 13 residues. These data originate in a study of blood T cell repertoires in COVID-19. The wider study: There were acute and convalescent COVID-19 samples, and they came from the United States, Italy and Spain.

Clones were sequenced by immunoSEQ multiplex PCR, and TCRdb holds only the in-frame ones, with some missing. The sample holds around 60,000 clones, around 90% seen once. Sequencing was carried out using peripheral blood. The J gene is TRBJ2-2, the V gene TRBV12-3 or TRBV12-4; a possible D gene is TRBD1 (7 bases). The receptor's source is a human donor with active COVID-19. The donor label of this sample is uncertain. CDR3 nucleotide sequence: TGTGCCAGCAGGGAGGGGGCGGTAGGGGAGCTGTTTTTT. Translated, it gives CASREGAVGELFF.